Reported below is one T cell receptor beta chain. Its cognate antigen has yet to be identified. The input lacks base qualities; no much larger clone sits a single base away. In total, over 600 healthy bone marrow donors made up the cohort. All cohort members were sampled while nominally healthy, although unrecorded immune exposures were likely present. The donor tested CMV seronegative and was one of the 352 seronegative cohort members. Each donor provided a peripheral blood sample, and peripheral blood mononuclear cells were used for TCR beta sequencing. Genomic DNA was extracted from the blood cell samples with the Qiagen DNeasy Blood Extraction Kit. The CDR3 runs 16 amino acids, cysteine and phenylalanine included. This entry keeps only the CDR3 DNA: 48 bases, framed from base 1. V lost 1 base and J lost 0 bases; the stretch between them is 13 bases long. CDR1 and CDR2 (MGHRA, YSYEKL) derive from the germline V gene.

These data come from a study of cytomegalovirus exposure and HLA in healthy donors (dated by TCRdb to 2017 to 2019). In terms of the full investigation: According to an earlier analysis of 550 to 700 of the donors, some 170 million T cells yielded 117 million unique TCR beta sequences and approximately 280 Gb of sequence data. Using immunosequencing, the study profiled T cell repertoires from approximately 700 subjects and related those repertoires to cytomegalovirus serostatus. About five DR-DQ haplotypes were handled as single units for association and clustering, since linkage in the cohort was strong. Typing coverage varied by locus: roughly 620-640 donors for A, B, C, DRB1 and DQB1; roughly 510 for DQA1; around 570 for DPA1; more than 450 for DPB1. An early release covering roughly 600 HLA-typed donors comprised approximately 290 gigabases of sequencing data and around 80 million unique TCR sequences. Among the roughly 400 genotyped donors, about 85% belonged to the genetic ancestry cluster associated with self-reported Caucasian donors. Rather than using new phenotypic data, the later analysis identified candidate immune exposures from TCR beta sequences and from how often those sequences occurred across donors. Donor age, sex, ethnicity and CMV serostatus were collected together with the repertoire data. The study aimed to test whether cataloging public T cell receptors could reveal signatures of past pathogen exposure. On average, roughly 200,000 unique TCR beta nucleotide sequences were sequenced per donor among 398 genotyped donors of the cohort, with 15% to 20% of those sequences being non-productive. In addition to the first cohort of approximately 670 subjects, a separate validation cohort of under 150 different subjects was used. A later analysis re-examined previously published TCR beta repertoires from more than 600 donors and added high-resolution HLA genotyping to investigate patterns of TCR occurrence. Genome-wide SNP genotypes for about 60% of the roughly 700 donors were used in a later genetic analysis, which treated that subset as a discovery cohort. HLA typing included class I and class II loci at four-digit resolution. In an earlier analysis of 500 to 650 of the donors, high-throughput TCR beta sequencing was used to judge whether each TCR beta V gene segment behaved as functional or pseudogenic. Every discovery cohort repertoire had been produced on one sequencing platform. The study combined high-throughput TCR immunosequencing, statistical association of individual TCRs with disease status, and machine learning to predict cytomegalovirus infection status.

The library was obtained by the immunoSEQ multiplex PCR assay. The multiplex PCR relied on a mix of 60 forward primers for TCR Vbeta segments and 13 reverse primers for TCR Jbeta segments. The CDR3 region of rearranged TCR beta genes was amplified from genomic DNA with a multiplex PCR assay. Amplified TCR beta libraries were sequenced as 87-base-pair reads on the Illumina HiSeq System. The published analysis was carried out like this. A later analysis tallied tens of millions of unique TCR beta chains across the roughly 610 repertoires, and approximately 9.9 million of those chains were shared by two or more donors. To remove PCR and sequencing errors, raw reads were error-corrected and collapsed into unique sequences using a nearest-neighbor algorithm that merged closely related sequences. CDR3 sequences were aligned to IMGT reference sequences to assign V, D and J gene segments. For a sequence to be retained, a match of at least six nucleotides to both a V gene segment and a J gene segment was required. A rearrangement was called productive if the CDR3 had no stop codons and remained in frame with V and J, and every other rearrangement was called non-productive. Following IMGT convention, CDR3 was defined as the stretch from the second conserved V-encoded cysteine to the conserved J-encoded phenylalanine. In an earlier analysis of 587 of the donors, sequences lacking an unambiguous match to a single V gene segment were excluded. In an earlier analysis of several hundred of the donors, V segments were called functional above 56.7% productive rearrangements and were called segregating when the between-donor standard deviation exceeded 5%. A statistical classification framework was developed to diagnose cytomegalovirus status using the catalog of TCR beta chain sequences. In a later analysis, TCR nucleotide sequences were compared against IMGT/GENE-DB human TR gene sequences so that V and J genes could be assigned. A later analysis assigned CDR3 sequences and most-parsimonious VDJ recombination scenarios with the TCRdist pipeline. In a later analysis, each TCR beta chain was defined by its CDR3 amino acid sequence together with its V-gene family, and reads lacking a unique V-gene family were excluded. In a later analysis, 450 to 600 highly shared, low-generation-probability nucleotide sequences were removed to address suspected cross-contamination and a sequencing artifact. For each public chain, a later analysis derived a clonal expansion index from normalized ranks of inferred template counts within each repertoire. In a later analysis, generation probabilities were computed using a VDJ recombination model fitted to out-of-frame rearrangements, and the results were checked against IGoR. Hypergeometric tests were used in a later analysis to score TCR-TCR, TCR-HLA and TCR-CMV co-occurrence, with a repertoire-size bias correction applied to the TCR pairs. A later analysis estimated false discovery rates by permuting HLA or CMV assignments 20 times. In a later analysis, co-occurring TCRs were grouped with DBSCAN, and TCRdist sequence similarity was added when clustering was performed within HLA-allele-positive subsets. Repertoires with fewer than 30,000 or more than 120,000 public chains, plus five repertoires with anomalous nucleotide sharing, were excluded from co-occurrence clustering. Not all clones reach the TCRdb copy of this immuneACCESS table, which keeps in-frame sequences only. Checked studies attribute under half of the gap to unresolved V genes and leave the rest unexplained. From that table come the V and J calls and clone size; the DNA was used to work out D and trimming. This sample lists 110,000 to 150,000 clones; around 84% were detected once. The ten largest clones add up to almost 2.5% of the sample.

Summary of the overall study and its limitations: CMV serostatus was the only immune exposure information available for the cohort. Correlated functional status among segregating V segments might reflect linkage disequilibrium, but an unknown experimental factor could not be ruled out. Most TCR sequences were seen in very few donors, while some public TCRs were found in many individuals. In a later analysis, HLA-associated TCR beta chains were found to be more clonally expanded and to have lower generation probabilities than equally common non-associated chains. An earlier analysis of approximately 500 of the donors showed that most TCR beta V segments appeared in productive rearrangements either about 87% or about 30% of the time, which broadly matched IMGT annotations. Because the 87-base-pair reads could not distinguish some IMGT-functional V segments, including TRBV6-2 and TRBV6-3, those segments were excluded. In a later analysis, TCR association rates were found to vary across HLA loci, with the most associated TCRs seen for DRB1 alleles and the fewest for HLA-C alleles. In a later analysis, most CMV-associated TCR beta chains were found to appear HLA-restricted, with HLA associations seemingly driven largely by CMV exposure. Because HLA typing was unavailable for some donors at each locus, only the typed subset was used in association tests. The study gave a list of about 170 TCR beta chains associated with cytomegalovirus. Roughly uniform sequencing depth across donors was assumed in presence/absence analyses, although this assumption may not hold. A few of the identified cytomegalovirus-associated TCR beta chains were confirmed in vitro to be specific for cytomegalovirus antigens. Specific HLA alleles were associated with more than 15,000 TCR beta sequences at a false discovery rate of 0.05 in a later analysis. The classifier was reported to diagnose cytomegalovirus status with high specificity and sensitivity in both the original cohort and the validation cohort. The authors suggested that the approach could potentially be extended to other disease states and immunological phenotypes. This cohort had only TCR beta chains sequenced, and the lack of alpha or paired-chain data limited which features could be detected. Several of the top co-occurrence clusters appeared to be linked to parvovirus B19, influenza, CMV and Epstein-Barr virus, according to a later analysis. Strong co-occurrence of HLA alleles, especially DR and DQ, made assigning TCR associations to individual alleles difficult. A further reported finding was that TCR beta sequences accurately predicted the HLA-A and HLA-B alleles for most subjects in the first cohort. A later genetic analysis associated a missense DCLRE1C variant with V-gene and J-gene trimming of TCR beta chains, and an independent cohort replicated the association. The sequencing pipeline was judged likely to have produced a cluster of highly shared sequence variants as a technical artifact. About 17 rarely observed V segments, including chromosome 9 orphons, were excluded from the earlier analysis of approximately 600 of the donors because counts were too low. Compared with the roughly 670-donor mean, donors in an Asian-associated ancestry cluster had fewer N-insertions in productive TCRs, according to a later genetic analysis.

The material sequenced was PBMCs. The chain is made from TRBV4-1 and TRBJ2-7; the D gene is possibly TRBD2, with 5 bases matching. The receptor's source is a boy under 10 years old in good health and CMV-seronegative. This receptor carries the CDR3 CASSQVPGSFSYEQYF. The sequenced DNA: TGCGCCAGCAGCCAAGTACCGGGATCCTTCTCCTACGAGCAGTACTTC.